The 20 T cell receptor beta chains in this list originate from one sample, sequenced in a study of OX40 agonist ivuxolimab in advanced cancers. Profiling relied on immunoSEQ multiplex PCR, and the TCRdb table lists in-frame clones only, not all of them. The sample lists approximately 74,000 clones; less than 95% were seen once. Sequenced material: CD4+ or CD8+ T cells sorted from blood, taken in a trial of the OX40 agonist ivuxolimab. The receptors were sampled from an adult with an advanced solid tumor such as melanoma, head and neck, liver or kidney cancer.

The V gene is TRBV19, the J gene TRBJ1-2; D ambiguous. Trimming removed 6 bases from V and 7 bases from J, with 9 bases in between. The CDR3 has 11 amino acids. Germline CDR1 and CDR2: LNHDA and SQIVND (reference sequence). This CDR3 reads CASRERGGYTF. As DNA, the CDR3 is TGTGCCAGTAGAGAGAGAGGTGGCTACACCTTC.

This chain links TRBV11-3 with TRBJ2-5; D is undetermined. Germline V lookup: CDR1 SGHNT, CDR2 YENEEA. The ends were cut back, 1 base at V and 2 bases at J, with 5 bases in the middle. There are 13 residues in the CDR3. The DNA for the CDR3 is TGTGCCAGCAGCTTAGCCCCTCAAGAGACCCAGTACTTC. Translating it yields CASSLAPQETQYF.

This chain joins TRBV25-1 and TRBJ2-3; the D gene is possibly TRBD1 (5 bases). The ends were cut back, 2 bases at V and 2 bases at J, with 11 bases in the middle. This CDR3 has 15 amino acids. Looked up from germline, CDR1 is MGHDK and CDR2 is SYGVNS. In DNA, the CDR3 is TGTGCCAGCAGTGAAGGCCAGGGTATCACAGATACGCAGTATTTT. Protein sequence: CASSEGQGITDTQYF.

The chain recombines TRBV6-6 with TRBJ2-7; D is perhaps TRBD1 (6 bases). Trimming removed 8 bases from V and 4 bases from J, with 12 bases in between. The CDR3 totals 12 residues. The V gene's germline CDR1 is MNHNY and CDR2 SVGAGI (reference sequence). CDR3 coding DNA: TGTGCCAGCGCCGACAGGCAATACGAGCAGTACTTC. This codes for CASADRQYEQYF.

This clone has more than one count but fewer than ten. The genes are TRBV30 and TRBJ1-6, with 7 bases matching TRBD1. V lost 6 bases to trimming and J lost 10 bases; unmatched junction nucleotides: 12. This CDR3 comprises 14 residues. Germline V gives CDR1 GTSNPN, CDR2 SVGIG (reference sequence). CDR3 loop: CACNIYRGGSPLHF. DNA of the CDR3: TGTGCCTGCAATATCTACAGGGGCGGATCACCCCTCCACTTT. The full variable domain, its missing parts supplied by reference TRBV30 and TRBJ1-6, is SQTIHQWPATLVQPVGSPLSLECTVEGTSNPNLYWYRQAAGRGLQLLFYSVGIGQISSEVPQNLSASRPQDRQFILSSKKLLLSDSGFYLCACNIYRGGSPLHFGNGTRLTVT.

The chain recombines TRBV4-1 with TRBJ2-1; D remains unclear. Germline-derived CDR1 and CDR2 are MGHRA and YSYEKL. The V gene lost 1 base and the J gene lost 11 bases, with 15 bases spanning the gap. The CDR3 has 14 amino acids. The chain's CDR3 is CASSQGDAAKKQFF. The CDR3 DNA follows: TGCGCCAGCAGCCAAGGAGACGCGGCTAAGAAGCAGTTCTTC.

This chain joins TRBV7-2 and TRBJ2-7, with 7 bases aligning to TRBD1. The V gene end was trimmed by 2 bases and the J gene end by 8 bases; junction bases not matched to a gene: 3. This CDR3 contains 12 residues. Germline V gene lookup returns CDR1 SGHTA and CDR2 FQGNSA. The CDR3 sequence is CASSLQGGQQYF. DNA of the CDR3: TGTGCCAGCAGCTTACAAGGGGGCCAGCAGTACTTC.

In its sample, this clone was seen a few times. This chain links TRBV30 with TRBJ1-2, with no clear D. Germline V CDR1 and CDR2: GTSNPN, SVGIG (reference sequence). V was cut by 0 bases and J by 8 bases, with 7 bases left in between. The CDR3 totals 11 residues. In nucleotides, the CDR3 is TGTGCCTGGAGTGTCTCGGGAGGCTACACCTTC. Its translation is CAWSVSGGYTF.

The chain has TRBV2 and TRBJ2-3, with D perhaps matching TRBD2 (6 bases). Germline values: CDR1 SNHLY, CDR2 FYNNEI. There are 17 residues in the CDR3. The V end lost 4 bases, the J end lost 2 bases, and 19 bases lay between the germline ends. This CDR3 is CASSGMRGGWATDTQYF. As DNA, the CDR3 is TGTGCCAGCAGTGGAATGCGGGGTGGGTGGGCCACAGATACGCAGTATTTT.

J is TRBJ2-6 and V is TRBV4-2; D is unclear. The CDR3 has 16 residues. Looked up from germline, CDR1 is LGHNA and CDR2 is YNFKEQ. Trimming took off 0 bases at V and 1 base at J, with 7 bases between the two ends. CDR3 region: CASSQDIRSGANVLTF. CDR3 in DNA: TGTGCCAGCAGCCAAGATATAAGATCTGGGGCCAACGTCCTGACTTTC.

This rearrangement joins TRBV28 to TRBJ1-1, with 7 bases fitting TRBD1. With V trimmed by 6 bases and J by 6 bases, 10 bases remained unmatched. The CDR3 spans 14 residues. The germline V gene encodes CDR1 MDHEN and CDR2 SYDVKM. The CDR3 here is CASRRQGGEAEAFF. The CDR3 nucleotides are TGTGCCAGCAGGCGACAGGGCGGTGAGGCTGAAGCTTTCTTT.

The chain joins TRBV4-1 to TRBJ2-6; D unresolved. CDR1 MGHRA and CDR2 YSYEKL come from the germline V gene. This CDR3 has 14 amino acids. Trimming pared 4 bases from V and 0 bases from J, leaving 4 bases between. The CDR3 region is CASSRISGANVLTF. CDR3 sequence (DNA): TGCGCCAGCAGCCGAATCTCTGGGGCCAACGTCCTGACTTTC.

The rearrangement links TRBV28 to TRBJ2-2; TRBD2 might be the D (7 bases). Trimming left V 6 bases short and J 6 bases short, with 14 bases between. The germline V gene has CDR1 MDHEN and CDR2 SYDVKM. The CDR3 sequence is 14 residues long. CDR3 nucleotide sequence: TGTGCCAGCAGGTCTCAAGGGGGGGCCGGGGAGCTGTTTTTT. Protein: CASRSQGGAGELFF.

The J gene is TRBJ2-1, the V gene TRBV7-8, with D unresolved. The V gene's germline CDR1 is SGHVS and CDR2 FQNEAQ. This CDR3 has 10 residues. V lost 3 bases, J lost 6 bases, and 0 bases lay in between. The CDR3 sequence: CASSFNEQFF. The CDR3, as DNA: TGTGCCAGCAGCTTCAATGAGCAGTTCTTC.

V gene TRBV9 combines with J gene TRBJ2-7; D could derive from TRBD1 or TRBD2 (5 bases each). Trimming stripped 0 bases from V and 0 bases from J, with 7 bases between. This CDR3 spans 14 amino acids. Germline V gives CDR1 SGDLS, CDR2 YYNGEE. The CDR3 is CASSVAGTSYEQYF. For the CDR3, the DNA is TGTGCCAGCAGCGTAGCGGGGACCTCCTACGAGCAGTACTTC. Supplemented by reference TRBV9 and TRBJ2-7, the full variable domain reads DSGVTQTPKHLITATGQRVTLRCSPRSGDLSVYWYQQSLDQGLQFLIQYYNGEERAKGNILERFSAQQFPDLHSELNLSSLELGDSALYFCASSVAGTSYEQYFGPGTRLTVT.

The chain couples TRBV10-3 to TRBJ2-5, with D tentatively TRBD1 or TRBD2 (5 bases each). V lost 2 bases to trimming and J lost 9 bases, with 10 bases between them. This CDR3 has 12 amino acids. Germline CDR1 and CDR2: ENHRY and SYGVKD. The CDR3 reads CAISEEGRAQYF. The CDR3 nucleotides read TGTGCCATCAGTGAGGAGGGACGGGCCCAGTACTTC.

This chain links TRBV11-2 with TRBJ2-7; D call uncertain. V lost 2 bases, J lost 3 bases, and 14 bases lay in between. The length of the CDR3 is 15 residues. CDR1 and CDR2 from the germline V gene are SGHAT and FQNNGV. The CDR3, as DNA: TGTGCCAGCAGCTTATTTCAAGGCCCCTACTACGAGCAGTACTTC. Amino acids: CASSLFQGPYYEQYF.

CDR3 bases: TGTGCCAGCAGCTTTAGCGGGAGTTTCTCCTACGAGCAGTACTTC. This encodes CASSFSGSFSYEQYF. This chain uses TRBV11-3 with TRBJ2-7; 9 nucleotides line up with TRBD2. The CDR3 has 15 residues. Germline V lookup: CDR1 SGHNT, CDR2 YENEEA. Trimming at V came to 3 bases and at J to 0 bases, leaving 3 bases not matched to a gene.

CDR3 sequence reads: CASSPPGSPDTQYF. The DNA for the CDR3 is TGTGCCAGCTCACCCCCGGGTAGTCCAGATACGCAGTATTTT. J is TRBJ2-3 and V is TRBV18; D unclear. Trimming cost V 3 bases and J 4 bases, with 11 bases left between them. Per germline, CDR1 KGHSH and CDR2 LQKENI. CDR3 length equals 14 residues.

The V call is TRBV5-6, the J call TRBJ2-3; TRBD2 is a possible D gene (6 bases). The CDR3 is 15 residues long. Between the trimmed V and J ends, which lost 10 bases and 1 base, there was a span of 19 bases. Germline V gene lookup returns CDR1 SGHDT and CDR2 YYEEEE. This chain's CDR3 is CAPSFGGKGTDTQYF. The CDR3 DNA is TGTGCCCCCAGCTTCGGGGGAAAGGGCACAGATACGCAGTATTTT.